This paragraph reports one TCR beta chain. The data were taken from a study of T cell changes during pregnancy in multiple sclerosis. Trimming removed 6 bases at V and 5 bases at J, with 13 bases between. Per the germline V gene, CDR1 is MDHEN and CDR2 is SYDVKM. The CDR3 extends over 13 amino acids. Assay: immunoSEQ multiplex PCR; the TCRdb copy retains only in-frame clones and omits some. The sample includes tens of thousands of clones, around 90% of them seen just once. This specimen consisted of peripheral blood, obtained in the first trimester of pregnancy. The chain couples TRBV28 to TRBJ1-1; D possibly corresponds to TRBD1 (6 bases). This clonotype was obtained from a female donor in good health, enrolled as a control in a pregnancy study. CDR3 loop: CASRGGGGTEAFF. CDR3 coding DNA: TGTGCCAGCAGGGGGGGAGGGGGGACTGAAGCTTTCTTT.